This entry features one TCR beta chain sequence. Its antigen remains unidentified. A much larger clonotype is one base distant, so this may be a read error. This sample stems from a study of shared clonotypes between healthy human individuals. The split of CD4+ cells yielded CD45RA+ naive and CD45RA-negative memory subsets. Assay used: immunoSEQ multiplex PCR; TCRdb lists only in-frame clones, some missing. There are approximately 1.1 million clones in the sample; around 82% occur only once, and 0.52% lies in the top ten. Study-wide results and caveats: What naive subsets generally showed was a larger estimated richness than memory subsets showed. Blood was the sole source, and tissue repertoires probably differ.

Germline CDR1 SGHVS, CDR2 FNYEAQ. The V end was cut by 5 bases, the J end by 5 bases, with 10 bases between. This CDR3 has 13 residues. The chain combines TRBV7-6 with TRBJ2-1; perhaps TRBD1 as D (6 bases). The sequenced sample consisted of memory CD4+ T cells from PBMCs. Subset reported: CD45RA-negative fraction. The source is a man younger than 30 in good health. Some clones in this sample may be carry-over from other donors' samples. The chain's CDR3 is CASSPGQNNEQFF. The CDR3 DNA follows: TGTGCCAGCAGCCCCGGACAGAACAATGAGCAGTTCTTC.